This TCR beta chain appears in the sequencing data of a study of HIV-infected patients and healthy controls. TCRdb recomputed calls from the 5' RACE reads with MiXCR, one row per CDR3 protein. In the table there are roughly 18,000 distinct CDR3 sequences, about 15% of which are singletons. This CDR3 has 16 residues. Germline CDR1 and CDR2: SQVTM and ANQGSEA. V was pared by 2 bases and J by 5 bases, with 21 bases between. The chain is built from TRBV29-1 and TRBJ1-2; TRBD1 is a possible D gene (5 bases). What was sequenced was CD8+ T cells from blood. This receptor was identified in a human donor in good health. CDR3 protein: CSVESQASGGWYGYTF. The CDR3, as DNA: TGCAGCGTTGAATCCCAGGCTTCCGGGGGTTGGTATGGCTACACCTTC.